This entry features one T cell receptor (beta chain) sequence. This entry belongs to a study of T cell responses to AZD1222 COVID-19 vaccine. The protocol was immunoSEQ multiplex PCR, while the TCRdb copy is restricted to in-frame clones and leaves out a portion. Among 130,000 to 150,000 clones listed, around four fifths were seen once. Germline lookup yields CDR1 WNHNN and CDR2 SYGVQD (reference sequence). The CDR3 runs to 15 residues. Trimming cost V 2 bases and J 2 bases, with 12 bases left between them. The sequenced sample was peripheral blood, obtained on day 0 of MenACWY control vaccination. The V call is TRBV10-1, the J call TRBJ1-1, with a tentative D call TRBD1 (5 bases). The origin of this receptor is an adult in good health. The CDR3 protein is CASSEDGRANTEAFF. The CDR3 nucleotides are TGCGCCAGCAGTGAGGACGGCAGGGCAAACACTGAAGCTTTCTTT.